What follows are 6 T cell receptor beta chains derived from one specimen sequenced in a study of cytomegalovirus exposure and HLA in healthy donors. In the PCR, 60 Vbeta and 13 Jbeta primers were used. Clones were read by immunoSEQ multiplex PCR, and TCRdb kept only the in-frame ones, dropping some. The sample table includes some 110,000 clones. The specimen was PBMCs. Receptors originate from a man in his thirties or forties in good health and CMV-seronegative.

This chain joins TRBV7-2 and TRBJ2-6, with D hard to call. In germline, CDR1 is SGHTA, CDR2 FQGNSA. The V end lost 6 bases, the J end lost 2 bases, and 8 bases lay between the germline ends. The CDR3 sequence is 14 residues long. CDR3 residues: CASRRYAGANVLTF. For the CDR3, the DNA is TGTGCCAGCAGGAGGTATGCTGGGGCCAACGTCCTGACTTTC.

The rearrangement uses TRBV19 and TRBJ2-1; 7 nucleotides line up with TRBD2. After removal of 3 bases from V and 0 bases from J, the junction contained 5 bases not matched to a gene. Per germline, CDR1 LNHDA and CDR2 SQIVND (reference sequence). The CDR3 sequence is 16 residues long. CDR3 loop: CASSIWRGSSYNEQFF. The CDR3 coding sequence is TGTGCCAGTAGTATTTGGCGGGGGAGCTCCTACAATGAGCAGTTCTTC.

The V gene is TRBV15, the J gene TRBJ1-5; TRBD1 matches at 7 bases. Germline CDR1 reads LNHNV; CDR2 reads YYDKDF (reference sequence). J gave up 3 bases and V 0 bases, and 5 bases lay outside the gene matches. The CDR3 totals 16 residues. The CDR3 sequence: CATSREGQIYNQPQHF. The CDR3 DNA follows: TGTGCCACCAGCAGAGAGGGACAGATATACAATCAGCCCCAGCATTTT.

The genes are TRBV5-4 and TRBJ1-1, with unresolved D. The V and J ends lost 4 bases and 0 bases respectively, with 10 bases between them. Looked up from germline, CDR1 is SGHNT and CDR2 is YYREEE (reference sequence). This CDR3 comprises 14 residues. The CDR3: CASSKRVMNTEAFF. The CDR3 DNA reads as TGTGCCAGCAGCAAGAGAGTGATGAACACTGAAGCTTTCTTT. The full variable domain, in which reference TRBV5-4 and TRBJ1-1 provide the parts outside the CDR3, is ETGVTQSPTHLIKTRGQQVTLRCSSQSGHNTVSWYQQALGQGPQFIFQYYREEENGRGNFPPRFSGLQFPNYSSELNVNALELDDSALYLCASSKRVMNTEAFFGQGTRLTVV.

The genes are TRBV7-3 and TRBJ2-6; 7 nucleotides match TRBD1. The CDR3 spans 17 residues. Trimming took 3 bases from V and 3 from J; bases not matched to a gene: 8. The germline V gene has CDR1 SGHTA and CDR2 FQGTGA. CDR3 coding DNA: TGTGCCAGCAGCTTTGAGGGGGCGCTTTTTGGGGCCAACGTCCTGACTTTC. Amino acids: CASSFEGALFGANVLTF.

The genes are TRBV28 and TRBJ2-5; a weak D match, TRBD1 (6 bases). This CDR3 comprises 14 residues. Trimming took off 5 bases at V and 5 bases at J, with 15 bases between the two ends. Germline V lookup: CDR1 MDHEN, CDR2 SYDVKM. The CDR3 here is CASSKTGSYETQYF. CDR3 nucleotide sequence: TGTGCCAGCAGTAAAACAGGGTCCTACGAGACCCAGTACTTC.